One and the same sample provided the 19 T cell receptor beta chains below, sequenced in a study of T cell repertoires in cytomegalovirus infection. TCRdb re-called the reads with MiXCR, one entry per CDR3 protein. The sample contains roughly 200,000 distinct CDR3 sequences, 35% to 45% of which appear only once. Their target antigens are unknown. This specimen was CD8+ T cells from cultured PBMCs, taken from culture after CMV antigen stimulation. These receptors came from a human donor in good health (CMV status not recorded). Some clones in this sample may be carry-over from other donors' samples.

V is TRBV11-2 and J is TRBJ2-4, with 9 nucleotides matching TRBD2. Germline CDR1 and CDR2: SGHAT and FQNNGV. There are 15 residues in the CDR3. Unmatched junction bases numbered 3, after V lost 4 bases and J lost 2 bases. Here the CDR3 reads CASSYLAGTKNIQYF. The CDR3 DNA sequence: TGTGCCAGCAGCTATCTAGCGGGAACCAAAAACATTCAGTACTTC.

This rearrangement joins TRBV28 to TRBJ2-7, with D maybe TRBD2 (5 bases). From germline, CDR1 is MDHEN and CDR2 SYDVKM. CDR3 length equals 15 residues. Trimming stripped 5 bases from V and 5 bases from J, with 19 bases between. In DNA, the CDR3 is TGTGCCAGCAGTCTGTTGGGCGGACTGGATAACGAGCAGTACTTC. Its protein product is CASSLLGGLDNEQYF.

This clonotype was found many times. The V gene is TRBV27, the J gene TRBJ2-2; 10 nucleotides agree with TRBD2. V lost 5 bases, J lost 3 bases, and 3 bases stayed unmatched. Germline-derived CDR1 and CDR2 are MNHEY and SMNVEV (reference sequence). The CDR3 covers 15 residues. CDR3 in DNA: TGTGCCAGCAGTCCAGCGGGAGGGGACACCGGGGAGCTGTTTTTT. Translated, it gives CASSPAGGDTGELFF.

The chain recombines TRBV27 with TRBJ1-2, with D possibly TRBD1 on 5 matching bases. V dropped 2 bases and J dropped 4 bases, with 11 bases sitting between them. The CDR3 runs to 14 residues. Germline assignment: CDR1 MNHEY and CDR2 SMNVEV (reference sequence). The CDR3 loop reads CASSLIRGGYGYTF. CDR3 in DNA: TGTGCCAGCAGTTTAATAAGGGGCGGCTATGGCTACACCTTC.

V gene TRBV7-2 combines with J gene TRBJ2-3, with 9 nucleotides matching TRBD2. J gave up 2 bases and V 1 base, and 10 bases lay outside the gene matches. CDR1 and CDR2 (germline): SGHTA, FQGNSA. The CDR3 contains 18 residues. The CDR3 here is CASSLVPAGGPSTDTQYF. CDR3 nucleotides: TGTGCCAGCAGCTTAGTCCCAGCGGGAGGCCCGTCCACAGATACGCAGTATTTT.

This clonotype has a handful of counts. The rearrangement links TRBV7-9 to TRBJ1-2; D ambiguous. Germline loops: CDR1 SEHNR, CDR2 FQNEAQ (reference sequence). Trimming left V 7 bases short and J 0 bases short, with 15 bases between. The CDR3 runs to 15 residues. CDR3 coding DNA: TGTGCCAGCACAGCCAGAACTCCCACTAACTATGGCTACACCTTC. Translated, it gives CASTARTPTNYGYTF.

This clonotype came up many times. The chain carries TRBV27 and TRBJ2-7, with 7 bases aligning to TRBD1. Germline V gives CDR1 MNHEY, CDR2 SMNVEV (reference sequence). V gave up 8 bases and J gave up 5 bases; unmatched junction bases: 12. This CDR3 comprises 14 residues. The CDR3 reads CASGTTGVPNEQYF. DNA for the CDR3: TGTGCCAGCGGTACAACAGGGGTGCCAAACGAGCAGTACTTC.

This chain uses TRBV20-1 with TRBJ2-3, with TRBD2 as a possible D gene (5 bases). Trimming shortened V by 1 base and J by 3 bases, and 8 bases separated the two germline ends. CDR3 length equals 13 residues. Germline V gives CDR1 DFQATT, CDR2 SNEGSKA (reference sequence). The CDR3 DNA reads as TGCAGTGCTAGAGCCCCGGGGACAGATACGCAGTATTTT. Its translation: CSARAPGTDTQYF.

V usage is TRBV4-1 and J usage is TRBJ2-3; no clear D. The CDR3 contains 13 residues. Per the germline V gene, CDR1 is MGHRA and CDR2 is YSYEKL. Trimming shortened V by 0 bases and J by 7 bases, and 8 bases separated the two germline ends. DNA for the CDR3: TGCGCCAGCAGCCAAGATTCGGATTATACGCAGTATTTT. Its translation is CASSQDSDYTQYF.

The sample holds a few counts of this clonotype. This rearrangement joins TRBV4-1 to TRBJ2-1, with no clear D. CDR1 and CDR2 (germline): MGHRA, YSYEKL. This CDR3 comprises 14 residues. V lost 6 bases to trimming and J lost 4 bases, with 13 bases between them. The CDR3 nucleotides read TGCGCCAGCAGGCCGATAGCCGTATACAATGAGCAGTTCTTC. Translated: CASRPIAVYNEQFF.

The chain uses TRBV18 and TRBJ2-3; D unresolved. Germline V CDR1 and CDR2: KGHSH, LQKENI. The V end lost 3 bases, the J end lost 2 bases, and 12 bases lay between the germline ends. This CDR3 region has 15 residues. Here the CDR3 reads CASSPQRIFTDTQYF. For the CDR3, the DNA is TGTGCCAGCTCACCCCAACGAATCTTCACAGATACGCAGTATTTT.

This clonotype was seen a single time. The genes are TRBV9 and TRBJ2-1, with 13 bases fitting TRBD2. Per the germline V gene, CDR1 is SGDLS and CDR2 is YYNGEE. The CDR3 length is 18 residues. Germline trimming cut 0 bases from V and 0 bases from J; bases unmatched to any gene: 3. The CDR3 DNA reads TGTGCCAGCAGCGTAGCACTAGCGGGAGGGTCCTCCTACAATGAGCAGTTCTTC. It is translated as CASSVALAGGSSYNEQFF.

This clonotype was seen ten or more times. V usage is TRBV11-2 and J usage is TRBJ2-1, with D tentatively TRBD2 (6 bases). Per germline, CDR1 SGHAT and CDR2 FQNNGV. V dropped 1 base and J dropped 3 bases, with 19 bases sitting between them. The CDR3 runs 18 residues. The CDR3 here is CASSLALPAGSFYNEQFF. The CDR3 DNA is TGTGCCAGCAGCTTAGCGCTCCCTGCGGGGTCCTTCTACAATGAGCAGTTCTTC.

The chain is built from TRBV19 and TRBJ2-1; D is perhaps TRBD1 (6 bases). The CDR3 consists of 15 residues. Trimming pared 7 bases from V and 0 bases from J, leaving 13 bases between. CDR1 and CDR2 (germline): LNHDA, SQIVND (reference sequence). CDR3 sequence reads: CASTQGFGSYNEQFF. DNA for the CDR3: TGTGCCAGTACTCAGGGGTTTGGCTCCTACAATGAGCAGTTCTTC.

This chain links TRBV5-4 with TRBJ2-7; D may be TRBD1 (6 bases). Germline V CDR1 and CDR2: SGHNT, YYREEE (reference sequence). There are 14 residues in the CDR3. V was trimmed by 0 bases and J by 2 bases, leaving 9 bases between them. In DNA form, the CDR3 reads TGTGCCAGCAGCTTGGACAGGGATACCTACGAGCAGTACTTC. This encodes CASSLDRDTYEQYF.

Of note for this clonotype: Its ends do not fully match the called genes, so a read error is possible. V usage is TRBV7-6 and J usage is TRBJ2-2; 11 nucleotides agree with TRBD2. The CDR3 spans 15 residues. Germline V gene data show CDR1 as SGHVS and CDR2 as FNYEAQ. Here the CDR3 reads CASSLAGGATGELFF. The CDR3 DNA reads TGTGCCAGCAGCCTAGCGGGAGGCGCCACCGGGGAGCTGTTTTTT. The entire variable domain, with the rest obtained from reference TRBV7-6 and TRBJ2-2, is as follows: GAGVSQSPRYKVTKRGQDVALRCDPISGHVSLYWYRQALGQGPEFLTYFNYEAQQDKSGLPNDRFSAERPEGSISTLTIQRTEQRDSAMYRCASSLAGGATGELFFGEGSRLTVL.

This clonotype was picked up a small number of times. This rearrangement joins TRBV12-3 or TRBV12-4 to TRBJ1-2; D gene uncertain. This CDR3 contains 12 residues. With 5 bases removed from V and 4 bases from J, the gap between germline ends came to 8 bases. CDR3 protein: CASSLRFYGYTF. The CDR3 coding sequence is TGTGCCAGCAGTCTGCGGTTCTATGGCTACACCTTC.

CDR3: CASSIADSGNTIYF. CDR3 in DNA: TGTGCCAGTAGTATCGCAGACTCTGGAAACACCATATATTTT. V gene TRBV19 combines with J gene TRBJ1-3; D unresolved. Deletions cut 3 bases from V and 0 bases from J, with 6 bases between. Germline CDR1 reads LNHDA; CDR2 reads SQIVND (reference sequence). The CDR3 is made up of 14 amino acids.

V is TRBV7-7 and J is TRBJ2-5; D is perhaps TRBD1 (6 bases). CDR3 length equals 14 residues. Germline V lookup: CDR1 SSHAT, CDR2 FNYEAQ (reference sequence). The germline V and J ends were trimmed by 2 bases and 3 bases, with 10 bases remaining between them. CDR3 bases: TGTGCCAGCAGCTTAAGGGGGATCGAAGAGACCCAGTACTTC. Encoded protein: CASSLRGIEETQYF.